This T cell receptor beta chain was sequenced for a study of shared clonotypes between healthy human individuals. The length of the CDR3 is 13 residues. V was clipped by 5 bases and J by 1 base, with 7 bases between them. The germline CDR1 and CDR2 sequences are SGHNT and YENEEA. The authors split each subset's genomic DNA evenly across several immunoSEQ plates. TCRdb's copy holds only in-frame clones and misses some; the assay was immunoSEQ multiplex PCR. The data show 2,500,000 or so clones, with 85% to 95% seen just once and 0.13% to 0.15% held by the top ten. The material sequenced was naive CD4+ T cells sorted from blood. Subset reported: CD45RA+ positively selected. This clonotype originated in a man aged 18 to 29 in good health. This chain joins TRBV11-3 and TRBJ2-3; D not certain. DNA of the CDR3: TGTGCCAGCAGCACTACAGGCACAGATACGCAGTATTTT. Its protein is CASSTTGTDTQYF.